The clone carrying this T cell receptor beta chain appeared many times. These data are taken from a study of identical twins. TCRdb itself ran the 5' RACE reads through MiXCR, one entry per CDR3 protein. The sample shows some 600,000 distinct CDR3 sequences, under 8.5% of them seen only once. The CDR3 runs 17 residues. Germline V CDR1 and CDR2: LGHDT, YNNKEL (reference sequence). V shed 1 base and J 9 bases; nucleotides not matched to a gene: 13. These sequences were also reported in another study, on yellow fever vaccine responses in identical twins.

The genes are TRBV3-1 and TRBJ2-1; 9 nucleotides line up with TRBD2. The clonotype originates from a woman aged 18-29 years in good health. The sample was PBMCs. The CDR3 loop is CASSQGGGAGGPVEQFF. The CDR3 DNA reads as TGTGCCAGCAGCCAAGGAGGTGGGGCGGGGGGGCCTGTTGAGCAGTTCTTC.